The 25 T cell receptor beta chains given below trace back to one sample, sequenced in a study of immune evolution from preneoplasia to lung adenocarcinoma. The repertoire was sequenced with immunoSEQ multiplex PCR; TCRdb's copy has only in-frame clones and lacks some. Here the sample spans tens of thousands of clones, roughly 80% being singletons. The specimen sequenced was FFPE invasive lung adenocarcinoma tissue. Receptors were obtained from a person aged 60 to 70 with lung adenocarcinoma.

The rearrangement uses TRBV7-2 and TRBJ1-2; no clear D. This CDR3 is built from 11 residues. The V gene lost 8 bases and the J gene lost 4 bases, with 8 bases spanning the gap. CDR1 is SGHTA, CDR2 FQGNSA, per germline. This CDR3 reads CASGGGYGYTF. CDR3 in DNA: TGTGCCAGCGGAGGTGGCTATGGCTACACCTTC.

In its sample, this clone ranks as medium-sized. This rearrangement joins TRBV5-4 to TRBJ1-2; D gene unclear. Germline-derived CDR1 and CDR2 are SGHNT and YYREEE (reference sequence). This CDR3 has 14 residues. V was clipped by 0 bases and J by 9 bases, with 15 bases between them. The CDR3 coding sequence is TGTGCCAGCAGCTTGGATATATCGGGGAATCGCTACACCTTC. Encoded protein: CASSLDISGNRYTF.

J is TRBJ1-2 and V is TRBV29-1, with D possibly being TRBD1 (6 bases). The CDR3 covers 15 residues. Trimming left V 6 bases short and J 5 bases short, with 22 bases between. Germline CDR1 reads SQVTM; CDR2 reads ANQGSEA. CDR3 in amino acids: CSVAQLTGGAYGYTF. For the CDR3, the DNA is TGCAGCGTCGCCCAACTCACGGGGGGCGCATATGGCTACACCTTC.

J is TRBJ1-2 and V is TRBV15; D gene unclear. V was pared by 0 bases and J by 3 bases, with 2 bases between. The CDR3 has 12 residues. Germline V CDR1 and CDR2: LNHNV, YYDKDF (reference sequence). The CDR3 coding sequence is TGTGCCACCAGCAGAGACGACTATGGCTACACCTTC. Its protein is CATSRDDYGYTF.

The table lists this clone with a count of one. V usage is TRBV7-3 and J usage is TRBJ2-3; D might be TRBD1 (5 bases). The CDR3 covers 15 residues. V dropped 0 bases and J dropped 7 bases, with 14 bases sitting between them. Germline V gives CDR1 SGHTA, CDR2 FQGTGA. DNA for the CDR3: TGTGCCAGCAGCTTAACCGGACAACCGGAGAATACGCAGTATTTT. Amino acid sequence: CASSLTGQPENTQYF.

V is TRBV28 and J is TRBJ1-4; possibly TRBD1 for D (5 bases). The CDR3 loop spans 13 amino acids. Trimming cost V 3 bases and J 3 bases, with 5 bases left between them. CDR1 is MDHEN, CDR2 SYDVKM, per germline. In DNA form, the CDR3 reads TGTGCCAGCAGTTTGGGGGCTAATGAAAAACTGTTTTTT. Amino acid sequence: CASSLGANEKLFF.

The J gene is TRBJ2-6, the V gene TRBV28; D gene unclear. The CDR3 contains 16 residues. Trimming took 3 bases from V and 0 from J, leaving 9 bases between them. The germline V gene encodes CDR1 MDHEN and CDR2 SYDVKM. CDR3 residues: CASSFDGLSGANVLTF. The CDR3 DNA sequence: TGTGCCAGCAGTTTTGATGGGCTCTCTGGGGCCAACGTCCTGACTTTC.

The V call is TRBV2, the J call TRBJ2-7; unclear D gene. This CDR3 is 15 amino acids long. Deletions cut 2 bases from V and 1 base from J, with 12 bases between. CDR1 SNHLY and CDR2 FYNNEI come from the germline V gene. CDR3: CASSESQVPSYEQYF. The CDR3 region has the DNA TGTGCCAGCAGTGAATCACAAGTACCGTCCTACGAGCAGTACTTC.

The chain joins TRBV7-2 to TRBJ2-7; 7 bases match TRBD1. The ends lost 0 bases at V and 3 bases at J; junction bases unmatched: 8. This CDR3 region has 16 residues. Germline CDR1 and CDR2: SGHTA and FQGNSA. CDR3 sequence reads: CASSLASRAGGYEQYF. CDR3 DNA sequence: TGTGCCAGCAGCTTAGCTTCCCGGGCAGGGGGCTACGAGCAGTACTTC.

This clone has a handful of counts. J is TRBJ2-4 and V is TRBV5-6, with no clear D. This CDR3 has 14 residues. Looked up from germline, CDR1 is SGHDT and CDR2 is YYEEEE. The V gene lost 2 bases and the J gene lost 0 bases, with 6 bases spanning the gap. In DNA, the CDR3 is TGTGCCAGCAGCTTTAGACTAGCCAAAAACATTCAGTACTTC. Translation: CASSFRLAKNIQYF.

The rearrangement joins TRBV5-6 to TRBJ2-3, with D perhaps being TRBD1 or TRBD2 (5 bases each). CDR1 is SGHDT, CDR2 YYEEEE, per germline. V lost 2 bases to trimming and J lost 6 bases, with 16 bases between them. The CDR3 is 15 residues long. The CDR3 bases are TGTGCCAGCAGCTTCACCCCCGGGGCTTCGGATACGCAGTATTTT. It specifies CASSFTPGASDTQYF. The full variable domain, in which reference TRBV5-6 and TRBJ2-3 provide the parts outside the CDR3, is DAGVTQSPTHLIKTRGQQVTLRCSPKSGHDTVSWYQQALGQGPQFIFQYYEEEERQRGNFPDRFSGHQFPNYSSELNVNALLLGDSALYLCASSFTPGASDTQYFGPGTRLTVL.

This chain connects TRBV7-6 to TRBJ2-2, with no clear D. The length of the CDR3 is 12 residues. V was clipped by 5 bases and J by 3 bases, with 4 bases between them. Germline CDR1 and CDR2: SGHVS and FNYEAQ. CDR3 protein: CASSRHTGELFF. The DNA of the CDR3 is TGTGCCAGCAGCCGACACACCGGGGAGCTGTTTTTT.

This clone has just a few counts. The gene calls are TRBV19 and TRBJ1-4; TRBD1 agrees at 8 bases. The V gene end was trimmed by 5 bases and the J gene end by 8 bases; junction bases not matched to a gene: 19. The CDR3 covers 18 residues. Germline V gene lookup returns CDR1 LNHDA and CDR2 SQIVND (reference sequence). The CDR3 spells CASSPHLRDQPGGEKLFF. The CDR3 nucleotides are TGTGCCAGTAGTCCGCACCTCCGGGACCAACCAGGGGGCGAAAAACTGTTTTTT.

V gene TRBV27 combines with J gene TRBJ2-2, with TRBD2 matching 11 bases. CDR3 size: 15 residues. Germline V gene lookup returns CDR1 MNHEY and CDR2 SMNVEV (reference sequence). V shed 5 bases and J 3 bases; nucleotides not matched to a gene: 2. CDR3 in DNA: TGTGCCAGCAGTGCACTAGCGGGAGACACCGGGGAGCTGTTTTTT. It is translated as CASSALAGDTGELFF.

The V gene is TRBV19, the J gene TRBJ2-1; 9 positions agree with TRBD1. The CDR3 contains 14 residues. Trimming took 9 bases from V and 3 from J; bases not matched to a gene: 6. Germline loops: CDR1 LNHDA, CDR2 SQIVND (reference sequence). In DNA form, the CDR3 reads TGTGCCAGCACGACAGGGGGAATCTACAATGAGCAGTTCTTC. Protein: CASTTGGIYNEQFF.

V and J are TRBV28 and TRBJ2-7; tentative D call: TRBD2 (6 bases). The CDR3 has 14 residues. Trimming took 7 bases from V and 3 from J, leaving 16 bases between them. Germline V gene data show CDR1 as MDHEN and CDR2 as SYDVKM. CDR3 nucleotide sequence: TGTGCCAGCAAATCGGGAGCGATCCTCTACGAGCAGTACTTC. It codes for CASKSGAILYEQYF.

The rearrangement joins TRBV30 to TRBJ1-1; D not resolved. V lost 0 bases and J lost 0, with 5 bases in between. Germline lookup yields CDR1 GTSNPN and CDR2 SVGIG (reference sequence). The CDR3 sequence is 13 residues long. CDR3 in amino acids: CAWSVRLNTEAFF. The CDR3, as DNA: TGTGCCTGGAGTGTACGACTGAACACTGAAGCTTTCTTT.

The chain employs TRBV19 and TRBJ2-2; 8 nucleotides line up with TRBD1. This CDR3 contains 16 residues. Germline lookup yields CDR1 LNHDA and CDR2 SQIVND (reference sequence). Trimming removed 5 bases from V and 0 bases from J; junction bases left unmatched: 5. CDR3 region: CASSRRTGTNTGELFF. Written as DNA, the CDR3 is TGTGCCAGTAGTCGACGGACAGGGACGAACACCGGGGAGCTGTTTTTT.

The rearrangement links TRBV18 to TRBJ1-3; D not resolved. Germline loops: CDR1 KGHSH, CDR2 LQKENI. The CDR3 extends over 16 amino acids. Trimming shortened V by 1 base and J by 1 base, and 11 bases separated the two germline ends. The CDR3 is CASSPRGFESGNTIYF. CDR3 sequence (DNA): TGTGCCAGCTCACCACGAGGGTTTGAATCTGGAAACACCATATATTTT.

The V and J genes are TRBV28 and TRBJ2-5; TRBD2 matches at 13 bases. This CDR3 has 17 amino acids. J gave up 5 bases and V 1 base, and 7 bases lay outside the gene matches. Germline V gene lookup returns CDR1 MDHEN and CDR2 SYDVKM. This chain's CDR3 is CASSLYRTSGSRETQYF. CDR3 sequence (DNA): TGTGCCAGCAGTTTATACCGGACTAGCGGGAGTCGGGAGACCCAGTACTTC.

The CDR3 sequence: CASSPGQGPGSEQFF. The CDR3 DNA is TGTGCCAGCAGCCCTGGACAGGGGCCGGGGAGTGAGCAGTTCTTC. The V and J genes are TRBV13 and TRBJ2-1; TRBD1 matches at 9 bases. Germline V gene data show CDR1 as PRHDT and CDR2 as FYEKMQ (reference sequence). Losses at the gene ends were 5 bases for V and 9 bases for J; bases not matched to a gene: 11. The CDR3 sequence is 15 residues long.

The rearrangement links TRBV4-3 to TRBJ1-2, with 9 nucleotides matching TRBD1. The CDR3 length is 14 residues. Germline V gives CDR1 LGHNA, CDR2 YSLEER. J gave up 8 bases and V 4 bases, and 8 bases lay outside the gene matches. The CDR3 DNA reads as TGCGCCAGCAGCCCGTACGGGACAGGGTTAGGCTACACCTTC. Translation: CASSPYGTGLGYTF.

This chain joins TRBV2 and TRBJ2-1, with 7 bases aligning to TRBD2. CDR3 length equals 14 residues. From germline, CDR1 is SNHLY and CDR2 FYNNEI. V dropped 7 bases and J dropped 5; count of bases not matched to a gene: 8. The CDR3 loop reads CASKRDSSNNEQFF. DNA for the CDR3: TGTGCCAGCAAGCGGGACTCGTCTAACAATGAGCAGTTCTTC. The full variable domain, its missing parts supplied by reference TRBV2 and TRBJ2-1, is EPEVTQTPSHQVTQMGQEVILRCVPISNHLYFYWYRQILGQKVEFLVSFYNNEISEKSEIFDDQFSVERPDGSNFTLKIRSTKLEDSAMYFCASKRDSSNNEQFFGPGTRLTVL.

The V and J genes are TRBV9 and TRBJ1-3; 9 nucleotides match TRBD1. The trim removed 0 bases at V and 3 bases at J, leaving 4 bases unmatched. The CDR3 covers 16 residues. The germline gives CDR1 SGDLS, CDR2 YYNGEE. The CDR3 here is CASSVAGTGLGNTIYF. The CDR3 DNA reads as TGTGCCAGCAGCGTAGCCGGGACAGGGCTTGGAAACACCATATATTTT.

About this clone: Relative to the germline gene, one junction end is altered; a read error may explain this. The V call is TRBV2, the J call TRBJ2-5, with a tentative D call TRBD2 (7 bases). The CDR3 sequence is 15 residues long. Germline CDR1 is SNHLY and CDR2 is FYNNEI. The CDR3 spells CAGSGGGGSQETQYF. DNA for the CDR3: TGTGCCGGCAGCGGTGGGGGCGGGAGCCAAGAGACCCAGTACTTC.